Sequencing of this TCR beta chain was carried out in a study of human T cells and chemical hapten exposure. Time point meaning: patch test 1, 2 weeks after DPC sensitization. Described treatment: therapeutic diphenylcyclopropenone sensitization with weekly scalp DPC. Details on this clonotype: Its antigen remains unknown.

It was the library that attached unique molecular identifiers to individual cDNA molecules. TCRdb reprocessed the RACE reads with MiXCR, giving one entry per CDR3 protein. This sample yields tens of thousands of distinct CDR3 sequences, of which 32% are seen a single time; 8.9% belongs to the top ten. After removal of 1 base from V and 10 bases from J, the junction contained 11 bases not matched to a gene. Germline V gives CDR1 LGHNT, CDR2 FRNRAP. CDR3 size: 17 residues. Findings of the study overall: TCRs at high frequency, those above 1 in 1000, did not change with DPC sensitization. Counts of expanded TCRs (at PT1) showed a positive correlation with patch test score.

This TCR was recovered from a middle-aged man with alopecia areata. Some clones in this sample may be carry-over from other donors' samples. The chain couples TRBV12-5 to TRBJ2-1; 12 bases are a match to TRBD2. Sequenced here: whole blood, sampled in connection with sensitization to the hapten diphenylcyclopropenone (DPC). The CDR3 loop is CASGLGGLAGTSEEQFF. The CDR3 DNA sequence: TGTGCTAGTGGTTTGGGCGGACTAGCGGGGACTTCAGAGGAGCAGTTCTTC.